One and the same sample provided the 32 T cell receptor beta chains below, sequenced in a study of siplizumab effects on memory and regulatory T cells. Produced via immunoSEQ multiplex PCR; TCRdb's table is partial and in-frame only. The sample comprises 100,000 or so clones, 75% to 95% of which are singletons, and around 2.6% rests with the top ten. Sequenced sample: CD4+ T cells sorted from blood. The receptors originated from a human donor in good health. Some clones in this sample may be carry-over from other donors' samples.

The V and J genes are TRBV18 and TRBJ2-6; D remains unclear. CDR1 and CDR2 from the germline V gene are KGHSH and LQKENI. This CDR3 spans 15 amino acids. The ends were cut back, 4 bases at V and 1 base at J, with 8 bases in the middle. CDR3 in DNA: TGTGCCAGCTCACGATCCCTATCTGGGGCCAACGTCCTGACTTTC. This encodes CASSRSLSGANVLTF.

The chain recombines TRBV5-1 with TRBJ2-7; D is unclear. This CDR3 contains 15 residues. Germline CDR1 reads SGHRS; CDR2 reads YFSETQ. Deletions cut 3 bases from V and 7 bases from J, with 20 bases between. This CDR3 reads CASSSGSRSPGEQYF. Here the CDR3 DNA reads TGCGCCAGCAGCTCGGGCTCTAGGTCTCCCGGGGAGCAGTACTTC.

This clone was seen a handful of times. The chain combines TRBV4-1 with TRBJ1-1; no definite D call. Germline CDR1 reads MGHRA; CDR2 reads YSYEKL. V shed 5 bases and J shed 4 bases, with 14 bases lying between them. The CDR3 has 14 residues. The CDR3, as DNA: TGCGCCAGCAGCTCACCTACGATGGGCACTGAAGCTTTCTTT. As protein: CASSSPTMGTEAFF.

The chain combines TRBV4-1 with TRBJ2-3; 13 bases map to TRBD2. Germline V gene data show CDR1 as MGHRA and CDR2 as YSYEKL. The junction had 4 bases not matched to a gene; V was cut back by 1 base and J by 0 bases. The CDR3 is 18 amino acids. CDR3 DNA sequence: TGCGCCAGCAGCCAAGGGACTAGCGGGAGCAAAAGCACAGATACGCAGTATTTT. Amino acid sequence: CASSQGTSGSKSTDTQYF.

The V call is TRBV6-5, the J call TRBJ1-5; TRBD1 matches 7 bases. There are 14 residues in the CDR3. Trimming took 6 bases from V and 5 from J; bases not matched to a gene: 7. Looked up from germline, CDR1 is MNHEY and CDR2 is SVGAGI. The CDR3 nucleotides are TGTGCCAGCAGGTCGGGACAGAGGGATCAGCCCCAGCATTTT. This translates into CASRSGQRDQPQHF.

This clone was observed a single time. In DNA form, the CDR3 reads TGTGCCAGTAGTATAATGTACTTCGAGGGGACCCAGTACTTC. It codes for CASSIMYFEGTQYF. J is TRBJ2-5 and V is TRBV19; D might be TRBD2 (5 bases). Germline CDR1 LNHDA, CDR2 SQIVND (reference sequence). V was cut by 2 bases and J by 7 bases, with 14 bases left in between. The CDR3 covers 14 residues.

The chain couples TRBV29-1 to TRBJ2-3, with a weak D call TRBD2 (5 bases). Between the trimmed V and J ends, which lost 6 bases and 2 bases, there was a span of 15 bases. The CDR3 runs to 14 residues. CDR1 and CDR2 (germline): SQVTM, ANQGSEA. CDR3 coding DNA: TGCAGCGTGGGGAGAGCGGCAGACACAGATACGCAGTATTTT. Protein sequence: CSVGRAADTDTQYF.

The chain couples TRBV5-1 to TRBJ2-4, with a weak D call TRBD1 (6 bases). The CDR3 sequence is 15 residues long. The V gene lost 4 bases and the J gene lost 2 bases, with 13 bases spanning the gap. From germline, CDR1 is SGHRS and CDR2 YFSETQ. CDR3 bases: TGCGCCAGCAGCGTTGCGACAGGTTCCAAAAACATTCAGTACTTC. Translating gives CASSVATGSKNIQYF.

This chain uses TRBV2 with TRBJ2-1, with 13 bases lining up with TRBD2. Germline V lookup: CDR1 SNHLY, CDR2 FYNNEI. The CDR3 is 17 residues long. V dropped 5 bases and J dropped 0; count of bases not matched to a gene: 4. CDR3 DNA sequence: TGTGCCAGCAGTCGACTAGCGGGGGGTAGCTCCTACAATGAGCAGTTCTTC. It encodes CASSRLAGGSSYNEQFF.

The V and J genes are TRBV7-6 and TRBJ1-4, with D possibly being TRBD1 (6 bases). The length of the CDR3 is 17 residues. Trimming took off 1 base at V and 5 bases at J, with 17 bases between the two ends. Germline CDR1 reads SGHVS; CDR2 reads FNYEAQ. The CDR3 nucleotides are TGTGCCAGCAGCTTAGAGTCCATGGACAGTTTCAATGAAAAACTGTTTTTT. This codes for CASSLESMDSFNEKLFF.

The chain has TRBV5-6 and TRBJ2-7; no firm D call. The CDR3 is made up of 12 amino acids. The germline gives CDR1 SGHDT, CDR2 YYEEEE. Trimming removed 4 bases from V and 10 bases from J, with 15 bases in between. The CDR3 sequence is CASSTDFQIQYF. In nucleotides, the CDR3 is TGTGCCAGCAGCACCGACTTTCAGATACAGTACTTC.

V usage is TRBV2 and J usage is TRBJ1-4; no firm D call. Trimming cost V 6 bases and J 0 bases, with 8 bases left between them. CDR3 size: 14 residues. Germline V gene data show CDR1 as SNHLY and CDR2 as FYNNEI. CDR3 nucleotides: TGTGCCAGCAGGGTGGAGCCAACTAATGAAAAACTGTTTTTT. It yields the protein CASRVEPTNEKLFF.

The V gene is TRBV2, the J gene TRBJ2-5; D call uncertain. Per germline, CDR1 SNHLY and CDR2 FYNNEI. V was trimmed by 5 bases and J by 0 bases, leaving 13 bases between them. The CDR3 runs to 15 residues. CDR3 in amino acids: CASSRSGQNQETQYF. In nucleotides, the CDR3 is TGTGCCAGCAGTCGATCAGGTCAGAACCAAGAGACCCAGTACTTC.

This clone has only a few counts. J is TRBJ1-2 and V is TRBV19; 7 positions agree with TRBD1. The CDR3 has 15 amino acids. V lost 5 bases, J lost 8 bases, and 14 bases stayed unmatched. Germline CDR1 is LNHDA and CDR2 is SQIVND (reference sequence). Written as DNA, the CDR3 is TGTGCCAGTAGTCCCCTCAGGGGGAAGGGTAGCGGCTACACCTTC. This gives the protein CASSPLRGKGSGYTF.

The chain uses TRBV18 and TRBJ1-3, with D unresolved. Germline V lookup: CDR1 KGHSH, CDR2 LQKENI. This CDR3 has 16 amino acids. Trimming took 0 bases from V and 0 from J, leaving 9 bases between them. In DNA form, the CDR3 reads TGTGCCAGCTCACCACCGGAGGGCCACTCTGGAAACACCATATATTTT. Translated, it gives CASSPPEGHSGNTIYF.

The rearrangement joins TRBV6-6 to TRBJ2-7; D may be TRBD2 (6 bases). This CDR3 comprises 14 residues. The V gene lost 5 bases and the J gene lost 0 bases, with 11 bases spanning the gap. Germline values: CDR1 MNHNY, CDR2 SVGAGI (reference sequence). CDR3 loop: CASSGTVSSYEQYF. As DNA, the CDR3 is TGTGCCAGCAGTGGGACTGTGAGCTCCTACGAGCAGTACTTC.

The V and J genes are TRBV6-1 and TRBJ2-3; D could derive from TRBD1 or TRBD2 (6 bases each). Germline V lookup: CDR1 MNHNS, CDR2 SASEGT. There are 13 residues in the CDR3. Trimming cost V 1 base and J 10 bases, with 12 bases left between them. The CDR3 region is CASSEGGLAPQYF. CDR3 coding DNA: TGTGCCAGCAGTGAAGGGGGGCTAGCGCCGCAGTATTTT.

V usage is TRBV20-1 and J usage is TRBJ2-7; D ambiguous. In germline, CDR1 is DFQATT, CDR2 SNEGSKA (reference sequence). The CDR3 covers 11 residues. The V end was cut by 3 bases, the J end by 2 bases, with 5 bases between. CDR3 loop: CSARLAYEQYF. Written as DNA, the CDR3 is TGCAGTGCTAGGTTGGCCTACGAGCAGTACTTC.

This clone appeared a single time. The chain joins TRBV28 to TRBJ1-5; possible D gene TRBD1, 5 bases. Trimming cost V 2 bases and J 0 bases, with 23 bases left between them. There are 20 residues in the CDR3. The V gene's germline CDR1 is MDHEN and CDR2 SYDVKM. As DNA, the CDR3 is TGTGCCAGCAGTTTACTACCGTTTTGGGGCAGGGAGGGTAGCAATCAGCCCCAGCATTTT. Encoded protein: CASSLLPFWGREGSNQPQHF.

The rearrangement links TRBV19 to TRBJ1-2; 8 nucleotides agree with TRBD1. The CDR3 covers 15 residues. J lost 4 bases, V lost 1 base, and 5 bases had no gene match. CDR1 is LNHDA and CDR2 is SQIVND in the germline V gene (reference sequence). The CDR3 protein is CASSIVGQDLYGYTF. The DNA for the CDR3 is TGTGCCAGTAGTATAGTGGGACAGGACCTCTATGGCTACACCTTC.

The V gene is TRBV19, the J gene TRBJ2-5, with 8 positions matching TRBD1. The CDR3 runs to 12 residues. V lost 5 bases and J lost 10; bases outside the gene matches: 6. From germline, CDR1 is LNHDA and CDR2 SQIVND (reference sequence). The CDR3 loop reads CASSEAGGRQYF. Written as DNA, the CDR3 is TGTGCCAGTAGTGAAGCAGGGGGCCGCCAGTACTTC.

The rearrangement joins TRBV28 to TRBJ1-4; no reliable D call. This CDR3 is built from 12 residues. V lost 6 bases, J lost 4 bases, and 6 bases lay in between. Germline V CDR1 and CDR2: MDHEN, SYDVKM. CDR3 in DNA: TGTGCCAGCAGCACCTTTAATGAAAAACTGTTTTTT. Amino acids: CASSTFNEKLFF.

The rearrangement joins TRBV7-9 to TRBJ2-1; a possible D gene is TRBD1 (5 bases). The CDR3 loop spans 16 amino acids. The V end was cut by 4 bases, the J end by 3 bases, with 16 bases between. Germline V gene sequence: CDR1 SEHNR, CDR2 FQNEAQ (reference sequence). CDR3 nucleotide sequence: TGTGCCAGCAGCTACCGGACGAGACAGAACTACAATGAGCAGTTCTTC. The encoded protein is CASSYRTRQNYNEQFF.

This rearrangement joins TRBV13 to TRBJ2-5; TRBD1 agrees at 8 bases. The CDR3 is 15 amino acids. Unmatched junction bases numbered 10, after V lost 5 bases and J lost 5 bases. Germline-derived CDR1 and CDR2 are PRHDT and FYEKMQ (reference sequence). This CDR3 is CASSPDREDMETQYF. For the CDR3, the DNA is TGTGCCAGCAGCCCGGACAGGGAAGATATGGAGACCCAGTACTTC.

In its sample, this clone was seen a few times. CDR3 DNA: TGTGCCAGCAGCCAAGGGACGGCTAACACTGAAGCTTTCTTT. Its translation is CASSQGTANTEAFF. The chain joins TRBV14 to TRBJ1-1; D is unresolved. V lost 1 base and J 2 bases, leaving 8 bases between the germline ends. The CDR3 extends over 14 amino acids. Looked up from germline, CDR1 is SGHDN and CDR2 is FVKESK.

The chain joins TRBV6-5 to TRBJ2-5, with 13 bases identical to TRBD2. CDR3 length equals 15 residues. Germline V CDR1 and CDR2: MNHEY, SVGAGI. V lost 9 bases to trimming and J lost 5 bases; unmatched junction nucleotides: 9. In nucleotides, the CDR3 is TGTGCCAGTACCCCACTAGCGGGGGGGAGGGAGACCCAGTACTTC. The encoded protein is CASTPLAGGRETQYF.

The chain carries TRBV15 and TRBJ1-3; possibly TRBD1 for D (5 bases). Germline assignment: CDR1 LNHNV and CDR2 YYDKDF (reference sequence). V lost 0 bases and J lost 2, with 5 bases in between. The CDR3 runs 14 residues. The CDR3 DNA sequence: TGTGCCACCAGCAGAGACAGGGCTGGAAACACCATATATTTT. Translation: CATSRDRAGNTIYF.

The V call is TRBV25-1, the J call TRBJ2-3; a weak D match, TRBD2 (5 bases). Germline CDR1 reads MGHDK; CDR2 reads SYGVNS. V lost 8 bases to trimming and J lost 0 bases, with 9 bases between them. This CDR3 region has 13 residues. Here the CDR3 DNA reads TGTGCCAGCGGTAGCGTTAGCACAGATACGCAGTATTTT. Translated: CASGSVSTDTQYF.

The genes are TRBV18 and TRBJ1-4; D is perhaps TRBD1 (5 bases). In germline, CDR1 is KGHSH, CDR2 LQKENI. This CDR3 comprises 16 residues. With 6 bases removed from V and 0 bases from J, the gap between germline ends came to 14 bases. CDR3 nucleotide sequence: TGTGCCAGCTCCCTCAACCCGACAGCAACTAATGAAAAACTGTTTTTT. It yields the protein CASSLNPTATNEKLFF.

J is TRBJ2-5 and V is TRBV5-1, with 7 bases fitting TRBD2. The junction had 4 bases not matched to a gene; V was cut back by 0 bases and J by 2 bases. CDR1 SGHRS and CDR2 YFSETQ come from the germline V gene. The CDR3 spans 15 residues. CDR3 protein: CASSLGLAEQETQYF. DNA of the CDR3: TGCGCCAGCAGCTTGGGCCTAGCGGAGCAAGAGACCCAGTACTTC. The full variable domain, in which reference TRBV5-1 and TRBJ2-5 provide the parts outside the CDR3, is KAGVTQTPRYLIKTRGQQVTLSCSPISGHRSVSWYQQTPGQGLQFLFEYFSETQRNKGNFPGRFSGRQFSNSRSEMNVSTLELGDSALYLCASSLGLAEQETQYFGPGTRLLVL.

The J gene is TRBJ2-7, the V gene TRBV6-5, with TRBD1 matching 7 bases. There are 15 residues in the CDR3. V gave up 4 bases and J gave up 4 bases; unmatched junction bases: 10. Germline CDR1 and CDR2: MNHEY and SVGAGI. The CDR3 region is CASSFARQGIYEQYF. The CDR3 nucleotides read TGTGCCAGCAGTTTCGCGAGACAGGGAATATACGAGCAGTACTTC.

The chain employs TRBV18 and TRBJ2-2; D ambiguous. This CDR3 region has 15 residues. V was shortened by 3 bases and J by 1 base, with 9 bases between the two germline ends. Germline CDR1 reads KGHSH; CDR2 reads LQKENI. In DNA form, the CDR3 reads TGTGCCAGCTCACCTAAAACAGTGAACACCGGGGAGCTGTTTTTT. Its translation is CASSPKTVNTGELFF.